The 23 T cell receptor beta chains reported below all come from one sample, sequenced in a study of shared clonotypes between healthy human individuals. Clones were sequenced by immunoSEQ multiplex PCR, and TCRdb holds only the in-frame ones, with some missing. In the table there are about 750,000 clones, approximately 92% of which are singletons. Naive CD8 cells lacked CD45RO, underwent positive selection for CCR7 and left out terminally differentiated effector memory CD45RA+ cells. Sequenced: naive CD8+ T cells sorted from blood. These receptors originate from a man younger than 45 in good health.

The CDR3: CASTLGSDYNEQFF. In DNA, the CDR3 is TGTGCCAGCACCCTAGGATCGGATTACAATGAGCAGTTCTTC. This chain uses TRBV9 with TRBJ2-1; D remains ambiguous. V was cut by 6 bases and J by 4 bases, with 14 bases left in between. Germline loops: CDR1 SGDLS, CDR2 YYNGEE. The CDR3 is 14 residues long.

CDR3 coding DNA: TGTGCCAGCAGTGACTCGAGACAGGGGACAGATACGCAGTATTTT. It specifies CASSDSRQGTDTQYF. The chain carries TRBV6-4 and TRBJ2-3; 8 bases map to TRBD1. Germline CDR1 reads MRHNA; CDR2 reads SNTAGT. J was trimmed by 3 bases and V by 0 bases; bases with no gene match: 2. This CDR3 is 15 amino acids long.

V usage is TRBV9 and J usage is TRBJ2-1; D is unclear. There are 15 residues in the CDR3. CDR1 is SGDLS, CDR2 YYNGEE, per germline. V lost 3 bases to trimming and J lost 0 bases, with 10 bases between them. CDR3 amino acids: CASSAAANSYNEQFF. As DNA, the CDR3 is TGTGCCAGCAGCGCCGCAGCGAACTCCTACAATGAGCAGTTCTTC.

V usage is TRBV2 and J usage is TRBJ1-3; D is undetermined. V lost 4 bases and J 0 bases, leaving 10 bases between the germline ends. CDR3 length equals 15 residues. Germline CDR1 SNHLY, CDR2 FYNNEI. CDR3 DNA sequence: TGTGCCAGCAGTGGTGGGAGGATCTCTGGAAACACCATATATTTT. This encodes CASSGGRISGNTIYF. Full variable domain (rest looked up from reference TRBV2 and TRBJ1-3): EPEVTQTPSHQVTQMGQEVILRCVPISNHLYFYWYRQILGQKVEFLVSFYNNEISEKSEIFDDQFSVERPDGSNFTLKIRSTKLEDSAMYFCASSGGRISGNTIYFGEGSWLTVV.

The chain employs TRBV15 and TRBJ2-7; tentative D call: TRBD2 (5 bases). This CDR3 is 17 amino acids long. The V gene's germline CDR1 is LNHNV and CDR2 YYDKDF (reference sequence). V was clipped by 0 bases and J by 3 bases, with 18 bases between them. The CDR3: CATSRDLMRVGDYEQYF. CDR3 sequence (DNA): TGTGCCACCAGCAGAGATCTCATGCGGGTCGGGGACTACGAGCAGTACTTC.

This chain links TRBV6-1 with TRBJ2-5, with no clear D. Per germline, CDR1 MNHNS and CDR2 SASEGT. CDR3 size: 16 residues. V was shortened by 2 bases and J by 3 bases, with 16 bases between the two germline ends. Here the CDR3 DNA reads TGTGCCAGCAGTGAAACGCCTAGAATGCCGAAAGAGACCCAGTACTTC. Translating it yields CASSETPRMPKETQYF.

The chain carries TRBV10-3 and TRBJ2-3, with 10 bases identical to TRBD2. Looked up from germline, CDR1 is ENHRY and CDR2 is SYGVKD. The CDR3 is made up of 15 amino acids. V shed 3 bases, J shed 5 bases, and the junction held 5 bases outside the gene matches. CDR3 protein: CAISDLAGERDTQYF. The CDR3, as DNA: TGTGCCATCAGTGATCTAGCGGGAGAGAGAGATACGCAGTATTTT.

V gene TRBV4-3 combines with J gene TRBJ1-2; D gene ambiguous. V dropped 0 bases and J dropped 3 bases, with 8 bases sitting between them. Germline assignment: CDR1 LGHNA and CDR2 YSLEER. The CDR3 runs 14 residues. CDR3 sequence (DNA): TGCGCCAGCAGCCAAGATGTACGGGACTATGGCTACACCTTC. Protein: CASSQDVRDYGYTF.

Here the CDR3 reads CAWSEGSSGSLSQYF. CDR3 nucleotides: TGTGCCTGGAGTGAAGGGTCTAGCGGGAGTTTGTCCCAGTACTTC. The V gene is TRBV30, the J gene TRBJ2-5, with TRBD2 matching over 10 bases. Trimming took 1 base from V and 9 from J; bases not matched to a gene: 11. The CDR3 covers 15 residues. Looked up from germline, CDR1 is GTSNPN and CDR2 is SVGIG (reference sequence).

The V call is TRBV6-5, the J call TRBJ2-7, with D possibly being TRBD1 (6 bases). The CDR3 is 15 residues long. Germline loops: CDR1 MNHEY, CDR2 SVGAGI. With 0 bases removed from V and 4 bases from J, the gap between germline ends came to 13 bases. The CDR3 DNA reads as TGTGCCAGCAGTTACTCAACAGGGATTTGGTACGAGCAGTACTTC. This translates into CASSYSTGIWYEQYF.

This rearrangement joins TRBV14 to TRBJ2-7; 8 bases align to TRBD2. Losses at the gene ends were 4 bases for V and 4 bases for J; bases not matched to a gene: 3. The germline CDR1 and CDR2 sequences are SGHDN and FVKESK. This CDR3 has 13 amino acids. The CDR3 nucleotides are TGTGCCAGCAGCCTCGGACTAGCTTACGAGCAGTACTTC. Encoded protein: CASSLGLAYEQYF. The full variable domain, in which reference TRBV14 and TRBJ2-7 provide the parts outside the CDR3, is EAGVTQFPSHSVIEKGQTVTLRCDPISGHDNLYWYRRVMGKEIKFLLHFVKESKQDESGMPNNRFLAERTGGTYSTLKVQPAELEDSGVYFCASSLGLAYEQYFGPGTRLTVT.

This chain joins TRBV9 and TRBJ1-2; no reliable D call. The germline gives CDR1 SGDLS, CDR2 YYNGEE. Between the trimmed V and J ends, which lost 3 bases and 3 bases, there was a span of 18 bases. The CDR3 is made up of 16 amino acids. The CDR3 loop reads CASSGEPEKVDYGYTF. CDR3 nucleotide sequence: TGTGCCAGCAGCGGAGAGCCCGAGAAAGTGGACTATGGCTACACCTTC.

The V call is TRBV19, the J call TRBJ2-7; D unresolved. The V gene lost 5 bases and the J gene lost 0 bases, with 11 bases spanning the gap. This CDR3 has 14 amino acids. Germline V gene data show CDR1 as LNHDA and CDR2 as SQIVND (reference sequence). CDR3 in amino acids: CASSPLSASYEQYF. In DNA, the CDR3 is TGTGCCAGTAGTCCCCTTTCAGCCTCCTACGAGCAGTACTTC.

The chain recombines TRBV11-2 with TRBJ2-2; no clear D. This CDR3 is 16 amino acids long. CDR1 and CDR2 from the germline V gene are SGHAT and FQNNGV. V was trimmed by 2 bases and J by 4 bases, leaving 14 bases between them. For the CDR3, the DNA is TGTGCCAGCAGCTTAACTCCGGGTTCGGGCACCGGGGAGCTGTTTTTT. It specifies CASSLTPGSGTGELFF.

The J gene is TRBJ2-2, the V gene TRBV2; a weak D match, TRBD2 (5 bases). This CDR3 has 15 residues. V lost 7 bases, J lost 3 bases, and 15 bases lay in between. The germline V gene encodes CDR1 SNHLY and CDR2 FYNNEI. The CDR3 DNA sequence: TGTGCCAGCACTCAGACGGGGATGGACACCGGGGAGCTGTTTTTT. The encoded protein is CASTQTGMDTGELFF.

CDR3 region: CASSLYETSGGNQETQYF. DNA of the CDR3: TGTGCCAGCAGCTTATACGAGACTAGCGGGGGGAACCAAGAGACCCAGTACTTC. This chain links TRBV7-2 with TRBJ2-5, with 13 bases lining up with TRBD2. This CDR3 has 18 residues. Per the germline V gene, CDR1 is SGHTA and CDR2 is FQGNSA. V gave up 2 bases and J gave up 0 bases; unmatched junction bases: 6.

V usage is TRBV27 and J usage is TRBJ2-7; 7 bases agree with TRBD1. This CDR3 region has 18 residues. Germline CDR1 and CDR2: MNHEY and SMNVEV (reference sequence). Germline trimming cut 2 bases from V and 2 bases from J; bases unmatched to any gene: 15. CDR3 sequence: CASSLNRGQSGQPYEQYF. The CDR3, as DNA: TGTGCCAGCAGTTTAAACAGGGGACAATCCGGCCAGCCCTACGAGCAGTACTTC.

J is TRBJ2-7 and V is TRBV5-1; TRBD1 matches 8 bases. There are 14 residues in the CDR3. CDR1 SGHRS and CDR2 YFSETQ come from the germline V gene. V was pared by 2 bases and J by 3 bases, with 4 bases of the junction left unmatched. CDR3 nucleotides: TGCGCCAGCAGCTTTCCGGGACAGGACTACGAGCAGTACTTC. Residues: CASSFPGQDYEQYF.

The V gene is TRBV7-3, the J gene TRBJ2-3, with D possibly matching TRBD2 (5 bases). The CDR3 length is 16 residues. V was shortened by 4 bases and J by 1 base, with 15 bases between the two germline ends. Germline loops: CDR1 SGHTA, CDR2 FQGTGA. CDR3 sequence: CASSSSPAAGTDTQYF. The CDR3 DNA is TGTGCCAGCAGCTCCTCCCCAGCGGCTGGCACAGATACGCAGTATTTT.

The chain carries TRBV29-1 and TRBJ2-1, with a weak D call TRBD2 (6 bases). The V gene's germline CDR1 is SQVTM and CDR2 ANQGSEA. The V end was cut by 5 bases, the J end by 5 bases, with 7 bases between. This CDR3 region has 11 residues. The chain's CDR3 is CSVRTNNEQFF. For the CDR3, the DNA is TGCAGCGTTCGGACTAACAATGAGCAGTTCTTC.

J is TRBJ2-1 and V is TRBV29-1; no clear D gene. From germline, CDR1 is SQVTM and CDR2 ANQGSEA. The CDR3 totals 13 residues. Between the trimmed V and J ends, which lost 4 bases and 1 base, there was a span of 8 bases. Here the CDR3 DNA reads TGCAGCGTTGTCCCGGTTTCCTACAATGAGCAGTTCTTC. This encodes CSVVPVSYNEQFF.

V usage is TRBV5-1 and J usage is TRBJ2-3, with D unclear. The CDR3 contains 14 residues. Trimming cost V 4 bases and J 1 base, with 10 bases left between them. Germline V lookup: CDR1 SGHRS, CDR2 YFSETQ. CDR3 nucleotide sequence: TGCGCCAGCAGCCCGAGGTTGGGCACAGATACGCAGTATTTT. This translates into CASSPRLGTDTQYF.

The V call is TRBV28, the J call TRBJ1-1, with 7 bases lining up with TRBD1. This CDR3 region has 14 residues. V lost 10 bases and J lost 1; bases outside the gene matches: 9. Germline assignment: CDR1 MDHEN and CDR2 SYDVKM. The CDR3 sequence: CAIQGTVGNTEAFF. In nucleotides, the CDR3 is TGTGCCATTCAAGGGACAGTTGGGAACACTGAAGCTTTCTTT.